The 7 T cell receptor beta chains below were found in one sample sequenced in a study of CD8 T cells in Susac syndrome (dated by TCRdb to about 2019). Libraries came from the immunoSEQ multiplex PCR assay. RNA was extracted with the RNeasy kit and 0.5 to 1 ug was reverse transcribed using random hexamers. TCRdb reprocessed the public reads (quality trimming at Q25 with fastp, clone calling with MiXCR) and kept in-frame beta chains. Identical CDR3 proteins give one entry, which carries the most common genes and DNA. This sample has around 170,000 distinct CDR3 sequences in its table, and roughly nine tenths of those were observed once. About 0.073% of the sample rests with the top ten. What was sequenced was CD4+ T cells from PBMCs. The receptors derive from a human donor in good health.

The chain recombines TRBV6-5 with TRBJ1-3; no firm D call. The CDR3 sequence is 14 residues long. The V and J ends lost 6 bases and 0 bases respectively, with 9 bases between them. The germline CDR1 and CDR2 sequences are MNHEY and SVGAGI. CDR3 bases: TGTGCCAGCAGACTCCAGAGCTCTGGAAACACCATATATTTT. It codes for CASRLQSSGNTIYF.

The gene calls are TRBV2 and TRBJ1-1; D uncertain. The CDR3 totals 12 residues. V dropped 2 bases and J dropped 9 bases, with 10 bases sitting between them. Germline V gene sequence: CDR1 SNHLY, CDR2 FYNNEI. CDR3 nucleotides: TGTGCCAGCAGTGAATTGTGGGAAAAAGCTTTCTTT. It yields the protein CASSELWEKAFF.

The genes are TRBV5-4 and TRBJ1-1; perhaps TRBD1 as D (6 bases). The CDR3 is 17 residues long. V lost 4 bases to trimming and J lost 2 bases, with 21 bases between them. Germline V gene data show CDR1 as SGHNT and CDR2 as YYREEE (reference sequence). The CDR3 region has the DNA TGTGCCAGCAGCCGTGCAACCGTCGGACAGACTAACACTGAAGCTTTCTTT. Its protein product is CASSRATVGQTNTEAFF.

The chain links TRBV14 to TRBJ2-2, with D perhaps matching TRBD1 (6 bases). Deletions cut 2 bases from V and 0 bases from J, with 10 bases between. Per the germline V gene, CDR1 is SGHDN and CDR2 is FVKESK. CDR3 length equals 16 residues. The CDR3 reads CASSQKRTANTGELFF. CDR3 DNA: TGTGCCAGCAGCCAAAAGAGGACAGCGAACACCGGGGAGCTGTTTTTT.

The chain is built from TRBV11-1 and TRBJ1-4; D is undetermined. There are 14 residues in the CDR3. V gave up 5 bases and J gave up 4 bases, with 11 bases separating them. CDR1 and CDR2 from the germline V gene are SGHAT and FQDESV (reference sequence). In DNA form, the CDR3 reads TGTGCCAGCAGCGCCGGACGGAATAATGAAAAACTGTTTTTT. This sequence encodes CASSAGRNNEKLFF. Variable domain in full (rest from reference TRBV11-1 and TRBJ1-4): EAEVAQSPRYKITEKSQAVAFWCDPISGHATLYWYRQILGQGPELLVQFQDESVVDDSQLPKDRFSAERLKGVDSTLKIQPAELGDSAMYLCASSAGRNNEKLFFGSGTQLSVL.

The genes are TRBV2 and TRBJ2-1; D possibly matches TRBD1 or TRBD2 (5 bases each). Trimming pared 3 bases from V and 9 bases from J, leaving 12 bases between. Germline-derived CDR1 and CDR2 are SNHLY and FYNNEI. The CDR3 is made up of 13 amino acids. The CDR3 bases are TGTGCCAGCAGTGAGGGACGGGCACGTGAGCAGTTCTTC. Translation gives CASSEGRAREQFF.

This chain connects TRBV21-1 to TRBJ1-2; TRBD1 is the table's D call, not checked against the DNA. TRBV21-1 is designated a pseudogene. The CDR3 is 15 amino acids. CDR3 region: CASSRRRGDVYGYTF. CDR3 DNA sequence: TGTGCCAGCAGCAGGCGGAGGGGGGATGTATATGGCTACACCTTC.